These 30 T cell receptor beta chains were sequenced from one sample in a study of blood T cell repertoires in COVID-19. Data came from immunoSEQ multiplex PCR; TCRdb stores just in-frame clones and leaves some out. The data contain a few hundred thousand clones, under 90% of them singletons. Source material: PBMCs or T cells enriched from blood (not recorded which). The receptors were sampled from a woman under 30 who had recovered from COVID-19.

The V gene is TRBV5-1, the J gene TRBJ1-2, with 8 bases lining up with TRBD1. The CDR3 extends over 15 amino acids. From germline, CDR1 is SGHRS and CDR2 YFSETQ. Losses at the gene ends were 0 bases for V and 5 bases for J; bases not matched to a gene: 6. DNA for the CDR3: TGCGCCAGCAGCTTGGAGGCCAGGGGGCTATATGGCTACACCTTC. This codes for CASSLEARGLYGYTF. Supplemented by reference TRBV5-1 and TRBJ1-2, the full variable domain reads KAGVTQTPRYLIKTRGQQVTLSCSPISGHRSVSWYQQTPGQGLQFLFEYFSETQRNKGNFPGRFSGRQFSNSRSEMNVSTLELGDSALYLCASSLEARGLYGYTFGSGTRLTVV.

The chain has TRBV7-9 and TRBJ1-2, with TRBD1 matching over 7 bases. The germline CDR1 and CDR2 sequences are SEHNR and FQNEAQ (reference sequence). J gave up 2 bases and V 5 bases, and 5 bases lay outside the gene matches. The CDR3 is 14 amino acids. This chain's CDR3 is CASSPDRENYGYTF. CDR3 DNA sequence: TGTGCCAGCAGCCCCGACAGGGAGAACTATGGCTACACCTTC.

The chain carries TRBV7-9 and TRBJ1-6, with TRBD1 matching 12 bases. V lost 8 bases and J lost 8; bases outside the gene matches: 4. The germline V gene encodes CDR1 SEHNR and CDR2 FQNEAQ (reference sequence). CDR3 size: 14 residues. The CDR3 loop is CASRDRGPDSPLHF. The CDR3 nucleotides are TGTGCCAGCCGGGACAGGGGGCCCGATTCACCCCTCCACTTT.

The chain couples TRBV5-4 to TRBJ2-1; D might be TRBD2 (6 bases). The V and J ends lost 5 bases and 8 bases respectively, with 20 bases between them. The CDR3 has 15 amino acids. Germline values: CDR1 SGHNT, CDR2 YYREEE (reference sequence). The CDR3 is CASSPTPSLADEQFF. CDR3 bases: TGTGCCAGCAGTCCGACTCCTTCGTTAGCGGATGAGCAGTTCTTC. Filled out from reference TRBV5-4 and TRBJ2-1, the complete variable domain reads ETGVTQSPTHLIKTRGQQVTLRCSSQSGHNTVSWYQQALGQGPQFIFQYYREEENGRGNFPPRFSGLQFPNYSSELNVNALELDDSALYLCASSPTPSLADEQFFGPGTRLTVL.

This chain links TRBV24-1 with TRBJ2-3, with 7 bases that match TRBD1. The junction had 8 bases not matched to a gene; V was cut back by 9 bases and J by 3 bases. Looked up from germline, CDR1 is KGHDR and CDR2 is SFDVKD. This CDR3 has 14 residues. CDR3 in amino acids: CATAGTGATDTQYF. In DNA, the CDR3 is TGTGCCACCGCCGGTACAGGGGCTACAGATACGCAGTATTTT.

V is TRBV28 and J is TRBJ1-2; no definite D call. This CDR3 has 13 amino acids. The germline V and J ends were trimmed by 6 bases and 2 bases, with 10 bases remaining between them. Germline loops: CDR1 MDHEN, CDR2 SYDVKM. The CDR3 is CASSTGSNYGYTF. For the CDR3, the DNA is TGTGCCAGCAGCACGGGGAGCAACTATGGCTACACCTTC.

The chain joins TRBV29-1 to TRBJ2-5; TRBD2 agrees at 7 bases. Trimming removed 5 bases from V and 2 bases from J; junction bases left unmatched: 8. Germline V CDR1 and CDR2: SQVTM, ANQGSEA. CDR3 length: 14 residues. The CDR3 spells CSVMRLADQETQYF. CDR3 DNA: TGCAGCGTTATGCGGCTAGCGGATCAAGAGACCCAGTACTTC. The whole variable domain, filled in from reference TRBV29-1 and TRBJ2-5, reads SAVISQKPSRDICQRGTSLTIQCQVDSQVTMMFWYRQQPGQSLTLIATANQGSEATYESGFVIDKFPISRPNLTFSTLTVSNMSPEDSSIYLCSVMRLADQETQYFGPGTRLLVL.

The gene calls are TRBV13 and TRBJ2-5; 8 bases agree with TRBD2. Trimming cost V 5 bases and J 6 bases; bases outside gene matches: 5. The CDR3 has 13 amino acids. The germline gives CDR1 PRHDT, CDR2 FYEKMQ (reference sequence). CDR3 sequence: CASSLRGGKTQYF. CDR3 DNA sequence: TGTGCCAGCAGCCTCCGGGGGGGGAAGACCCAGTACTTC.

The V gene is TRBV11-2, the J gene TRBJ2-7, with TRBD1 matching 8 bases. This CDR3 has 12 residues. V lost 5 bases and J lost 4; bases outside the gene matches: 1. The germline V gene has CDR1 SGHAT and CDR2 FQNNGV. CDR3 loop: CASSGQGYEQYF. The CDR3 DNA reads TGTGCCAGCAGCGGACAGGGTTACGAGCAGTACTTC.

The V and J genes are TRBV30 and TRBJ1-5; D is possibly TRBD1 (6 bases). Trimming removed 1 base at V and 0 bases at J, with 10 bases between. In germline, CDR1 is GTSNPN, CDR2 SVGIG (reference sequence). The CDR3 has 15 residues. CDR3 in DNA: TGTGCCTGGAGTGGAGGGGACATTAGCAATCAGCCCCAGCATTTT. Amino acid sequence: CAWSGGDISNQPQHF.

The V call is TRBV7-9, the J call TRBJ1-5; 8 nucleotides agree with TRBD1. The CDR3 spans 16 residues. The germline V gene encodes CDR1 SEHNR and CDR2 FQNEAQ (reference sequence). V gave up 5 bases and J gave up 4 bases; unmatched junction bases: 10. CDR3 sequence: CASSGAGTGGNQPQHF. The CDR3 region has the DNA TGTGCCAGCAGCGGCGCGGGGACAGGAGGTAATCAGCCCCAGCATTTT.

This clone was counted a single time. The J gene is TRBJ2-3, the V gene TRBV4-2, with a possible D match to TRBD2 (5 bases). CDR1 LGHNA and CDR2 YNFKEQ come from the germline V gene. The CDR3 runs 17 residues. Trimming stripped 0 bases from V and 1 base from J, with 14 bases between. This chain's CDR3 is CASSQDPAERGTDTQYF. CDR3 in DNA: TGTGCCAGCAGCCAAGATCCAGCGGAGAGGGGCACAGATACGCAGTATTTT.

The chain links TRBV5-1 to TRBJ2-5; the match to TRBD2 covers 11 bases. Per germline, CDR1 SGHRS and CDR2 YFSETQ. This CDR3 has 18 residues. The V gene end was trimmed by 4 bases and the J gene end by 0 bases; junction bases not matched to a gene: 11. The CDR3 here is CASSHIPSGGTYQETQYF. CDR3 in DNA: TGCGCCAGCAGCCACATACCTAGCGGGGGGACGTACCAAGAGACCCAGTACTTC. Full variable domain (missing parts from reference TRBV5-1 and TRBJ2-5): KAGVTQTPRYLIKTRGQQVTLSCSPISGHRSVSWYQQTPGQGLQFLFEYFSETQRNKGNFPGRFSGRQFSNSRSEMNVSTLELGDSALYLCASSHIPSGGTYQETQYFGPGTRLLVL.

The V and J genes are TRBV12-3 or TRBV12-4 and TRBJ1-3; D is uncertain. Trimming removed 6 bases from V and 5 bases from J, with 8 bases in between. The CDR3 runs to 12 residues. CDR3 DNA: TGTGCCAGCAGCCCCGGGAGAAACACCATATATTTT. Translation: CASSPGRNTIYF.

This clone was detected a few times. The chain combines TRBV7-8 with TRBJ1-1; 10 bases are a match to TRBD1. The CDR3 consists of 15 residues. Germline trimming cut 4 bases from V and 1 base from J; bases unmatched to any gene: 3. Germline values: CDR1 SGHVS, CDR2 FQNEAQ. CDR3 DNA: TGTGCCAGCAGCTGGGACAGGGGCGAGAACACTGAAGCTTTCTTT. This sequence encodes CASSWDRGENTEAFF.

The rearrangement links TRBV28 to TRBJ2-7, with a weak D call TRBD1 (5 bases). The CDR3 has 15 residues. The V gene's germline CDR1 is MDHEN and CDR2 SYDVKM. Trimming pared 3 bases from V and 2 bases from J, leaving 14 bases between. In DNA form, the CDR3 reads TGTGCCAGCAGTTTTTCAGGGTCCGGACCCTACGAGCAGTACTTC. Its protein product is CASSFSGSGPYEQYF.

The rearrangement joins TRBV6-1 to TRBJ1-5; unclear D gene. Looked up from germline, CDR1 is MNHNS and CDR2 is SASEGT. Trimming took 2 bases from V and 4 from J, leaving 6 bases between them. The CDR3 totals 13 residues. The chain's CDR3 is CASSEIPNQPQHF. CDR3 nucleotides: TGTGCCAGCAGTGAAATTCCAAATCAGCCCCAGCATTTT.

The gene calls are TRBV6-5 and TRBJ1-2; TRBD1 matches at 8 bases. CDR1 and CDR2 (germline): MNHEY, SVGAGI. The J segment lost 8 bases and the V segment lost 10 bases, leaving 12 bases of the junction unmatched. This CDR3 contains 13 residues. The CDR3 loop is CATRPGQVGGYTF. The CDR3 DNA reads TGTGCCACCCGACCGGGACAGGTGGGGGGCTACACCTTC.

J is TRBJ1-1 and V is TRBV3-1 (or the pseudogene TRBV3-2); D remains ambiguous. The CDR3 runs to 15 residues. Looked up from germline, CDR1 is LGHDT and CDR2 is YNNKEL (reference sequence). The V end lost 0 bases, the J end lost 4 bases, and 12 bases lay between the germline ends. The CDR3 nucleotides are TGTGCCAGCAGCCAAGATGAAGTCCGGGGCACTGAAGCTTTCTTT. Encoded protein: CASSQDEVRGTEAFF.

This clone was observed a handful of times. The V call is TRBV4-2, the J call TRBJ2-7; 10 positions match TRBD2. CDR1 is LGHNA and CDR2 is YNFKEQ in the germline V gene. The trim removed 6 bases at V and 1 base at J, leaving 6 bases unmatched. The CDR3 loop spans 15 amino acids. CDR3 sequence: CASRATSGESYEQYF. The CDR3 DNA follows: TGTGCCAGCAGGGCTACTAGCGGGGAGTCCTACGAGCAGTACTTC.

The chain joins TRBV6-5 to TRBJ1-4; 7 bases line up with TRBD1. The germline gives CDR1 MNHEY, CDR2 SVGAGI. The CDR3 covers 15 residues. The junction had 4 bases not matched to a gene; V was cut back by 0 bases and J by 6 bases. CDR3 nucleotide sequence: TGTGCCAGCAGTTACTCTAGACAGGGAGATGAAAAACTGTTTTTT. Translation: CASSYSRQGDEKLFF.

The rearrangement joins TRBV20-1 to TRBJ1-1; a weak D match, TRBD1 (5 bases). The CDR3 covers 11 residues. CDR1 and CDR2 from the germline V gene are DFQATT and SNEGSKA (reference sequence). The CDR3 DNA reads as TGCGGGGCGCAGGATTACACTGAAGCTTTCTTT. Its translation: CGAQDYTEAFF.

The table lists this clone with a count of one. This chain links TRBV24-1 with TRBJ1-3; no firm D call. This CDR3 has 13 residues. Trimming took off 9 bases at V and 0 bases at J, with 8 bases between the two ends. CDR1 is KGHDR and CDR2 is SFDVKD in the germline V gene. CDR3 amino acids: CATLGSSGNTIYF. CDR3 DNA sequence: TGTGCCACCCTAGGGAGCTCTGGAAACACCATATATTTT.

The J gene is TRBJ2-5, the V gene TRBV28, with 7 bases matching TRBD1. Germline V gives CDR1 MDHEN, CDR2 SYDVKM. Germline trimming cut 2 bases from V and 2 bases from J; bases unmatched to any gene: 2. The CDR3 consists of 14 residues. CDR3 protein: CASSLPGQQETQYF. CDR3 bases: TGTGCCAGCAGTTTACCGGGACAGCAAGAGACCCAGTACTTC.

The chain employs TRBV2 and TRBJ2-5; no clear D. CDR3 length: 12 amino acids. The V end was cut by 7 bases, the J end by 5 bases, with 11 bases between. From germline, CDR1 is SNHLY and CDR2 FYNNEI. CDR3: CASTQDRETQYF. DNA for the CDR3: TGTGCCAGCACTCAGGATAGGGAGACCCAGTACTTC.

V is TRBV24-1 and J is TRBJ1-5; TRBD1 is a possible D gene (5 bases). With 5 bases removed from V and 3 bases from J, the gap between germline ends came to 19 bases. Germline CDR1 and CDR2: KGHDR and SFDVKD. The CDR3 spans 17 residues. The CDR3 sequence: CATSGSAGTGPNQPQHF. CDR3 DNA sequence: TGTGCCACCAGTGGTTCTGCGGGAACAGGCCCCAATCAGCCCCAGCATTTT.

This sequence joins TRBV24-1 and TRBJ1-4, with 9 bases lining up with TRBD1. The CDR3 length is 14 residues. V lost 5 bases and J lost 8; bases outside the gene matches: 5. Germline V CDR1 and CDR2: KGHDR, SFDVKD. The chain's CDR3 is CATSGRTGDEKLFF. The CDR3, as DNA: TGTGCCACCAGTGGCCGGACAGGGGACGAAAAACTGTTTTTT.

The V gene is TRBV5-1, the J gene TRBJ2-2; the D is unclear. The length of the CDR3 is 15 residues. V was cut by 0 bases and J by 1 base, with 7 bases left in between. Germline-derived CDR1 and CDR2 are SGHRS and YFSETQ. The CDR3 is CASSLGQLNTGELFF. CDR3 nucleotide sequence: TGCGCCAGCAGCTTGGGTCAACTGAACACCGGGGAGCTGTTTTTT.

This clone was observed a single time. The chain uses TRBV27 and TRBJ1-1; D is possibly TRBD1 (5 bases). Germline V gene data show CDR1 as MNHEY and CDR2 as SMNVEV (reference sequence). CDR3 length equals 15 residues. The V end was cut by 6 bases, the J end by 4 bases, with 18 bases between. The CDR3 nucleotides are TGTGCCAGCAGCTCTGCCGGGAGGGACCCCACTGAAGCTTTCTTT. Translating gives CASSSAGRDPTEAFF.

The genes are TRBV18 and TRBJ1-2; D may be TRBD1 (5 bases). The germline V gene has CDR1 KGHSH and CDR2 LQKENI. The CDR3 totals 14 residues. V was clipped by 6 bases and J by 4 bases, with 15 bases between them. The CDR3 bases are TGTGCCAGCTCCCCCCAGGGCCCGGGCTATGGCTACACCTTC. It translates to CASSPQGPGYGYTF.